A single T cell receptor (beta chain) is shown here with its context. Antigen: not known. TCRdb keeps only in-frame clones here, not all; method: immunoSEQ multiplex PCR. The data contain 75,000 to 100,000 clones, 89% of them singletons. This record belongs to a study of T cell responses to AZD1222 COVID-19 vaccine. Study-level results: Donors were chiefly white British, with a greater number of females, and clonal diversity was perhaps underestimated.

Per the germline V gene, CDR1 is MNHEY and CDR2 is SVGAGI. The CDR3 is 12 residues long. Trimming removed 8 bases from V and 7 bases from J; junction bases left unmatched: 4. The chain employs TRBV6-5 and TRBJ1-2; TRBD1 agrees at 10 bases. This sequence originates from an adult in good health. The sample in question was peripheral blood, obtained on day 0 of AZD1222 vaccination. CDR3 region: CASGDRGGGYTF. CDR3 coding DNA: TGTGCCAGCGGGGACAGGGGAGGTGGCTACACCTTC.